These 3 T cell receptor beta chains originate from one sample sequenced in a study of cytomegalovirus exposure and HLA in healthy donors. Vbeta (60) and Jbeta (13) primers were used in the PCR. Data came from immunoSEQ multiplex PCR; TCRdb stores just in-frame clones and leaves some out. The repertoire holds roughly 52,000 clones, with 78% as singletons. What was sequenced was PBMCs. The receptors stem from a female donor in good health and CMV-seronegative.

The genes are TRBV4-1 and TRBJ1-4, with TRBD1 matching 9 bases. The CDR3 is 14 residues long. The ends lost 3 bases at V and 4 bases at J; junction bases unmatched: 0. From germline, CDR1 is MGHRA and CDR2 YSYEKL. In nucleotides, the CDR3 is TGCGCCAGCAGCCAGGGACAGGGTAATGAAAAACTGTTTTTT. Translated: CASSQGQGNEKLFF.

The chain employs TRBV9 and TRBJ1-1; a possible D gene is TRBD1 (5 bases). The V gene lost 0 bases and the J gene lost 2 bases, with 8 bases spanning the gap. Germline V CDR1 and CDR2: SGDLS, YYNGEE. The CDR3 is made up of 14 amino acids. The CDR3 here is CASSVGQGNTEAFF. CDR3 coding DNA: TGTGCCAGCAGCGTAGGGCAGGGCAACACTGAAGCTTTCTTT.

This clone was counted a single time. J is TRBJ1-2 and V is TRBV19; D is unclear. There are 14 residues in the CDR3. Germline V CDR1 and CDR2: LNHDA, SQIVND (reference sequence). V lost 7 bases and J 2 bases, leaving 14 bases between the germline ends. The CDR3 is CASTPRRGNYGYTF. The CDR3, as DNA: TGTGCCAGTACCCCGCGACGGGGAAACTATGGCTACACCTTC.